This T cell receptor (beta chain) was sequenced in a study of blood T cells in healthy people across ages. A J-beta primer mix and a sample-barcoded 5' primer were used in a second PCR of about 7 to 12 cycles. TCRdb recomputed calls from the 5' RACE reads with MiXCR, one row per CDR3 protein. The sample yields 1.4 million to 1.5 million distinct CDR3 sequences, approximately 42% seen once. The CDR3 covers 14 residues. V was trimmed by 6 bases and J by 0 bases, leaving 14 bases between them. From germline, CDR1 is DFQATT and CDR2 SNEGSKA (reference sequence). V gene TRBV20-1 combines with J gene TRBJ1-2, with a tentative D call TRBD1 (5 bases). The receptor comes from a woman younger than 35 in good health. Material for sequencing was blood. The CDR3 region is CSAHPEGTNYGYTF. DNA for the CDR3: TGCAGTGCGCACCCCGAGGGGACTAACTATGGCTACACCTTC.